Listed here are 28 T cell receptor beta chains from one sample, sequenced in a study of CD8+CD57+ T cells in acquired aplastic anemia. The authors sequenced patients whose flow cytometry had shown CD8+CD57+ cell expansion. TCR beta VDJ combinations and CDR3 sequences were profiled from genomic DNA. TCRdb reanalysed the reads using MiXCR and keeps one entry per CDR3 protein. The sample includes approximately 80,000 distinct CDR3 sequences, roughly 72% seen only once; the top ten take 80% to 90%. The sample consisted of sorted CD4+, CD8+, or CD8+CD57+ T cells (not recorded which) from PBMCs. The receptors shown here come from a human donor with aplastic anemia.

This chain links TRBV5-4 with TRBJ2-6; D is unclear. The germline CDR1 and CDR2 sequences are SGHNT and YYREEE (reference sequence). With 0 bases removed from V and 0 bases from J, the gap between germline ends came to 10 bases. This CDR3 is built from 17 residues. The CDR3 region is CASSLGGRTSGANVLTF. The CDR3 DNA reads TGTGCCAGCAGCTTGGGCGGACGGACCTCTGGGGCCAACGTCCTGACTTTC.

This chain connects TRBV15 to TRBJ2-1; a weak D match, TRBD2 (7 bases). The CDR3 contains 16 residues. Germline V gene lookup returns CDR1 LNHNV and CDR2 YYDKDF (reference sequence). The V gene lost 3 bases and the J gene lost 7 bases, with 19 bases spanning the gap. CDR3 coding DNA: TGTGCCACCAGCAGTCCCTGGCGGGGGCCGGGTAATGAGCAGTTCTTC. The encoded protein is CATSSPWRGPGNEQFF.

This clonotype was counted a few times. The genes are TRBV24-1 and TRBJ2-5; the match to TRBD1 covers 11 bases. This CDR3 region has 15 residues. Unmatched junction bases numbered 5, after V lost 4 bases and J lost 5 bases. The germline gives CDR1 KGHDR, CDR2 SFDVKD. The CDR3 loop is CATSERTGGFETQYF. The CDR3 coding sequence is TGTGCCACCAGTGAGAGGACAGGGGGCTTCGAGACCCAGTACTTC.

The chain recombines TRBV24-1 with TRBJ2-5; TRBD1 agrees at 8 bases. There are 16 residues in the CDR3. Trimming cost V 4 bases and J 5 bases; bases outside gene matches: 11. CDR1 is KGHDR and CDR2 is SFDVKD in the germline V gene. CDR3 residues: CATSERQGAHRETQYF. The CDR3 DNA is TGTGCCACCAGTGAGAGGCAGGGGGCGCACAGGGAGACCCAGTACTTC.

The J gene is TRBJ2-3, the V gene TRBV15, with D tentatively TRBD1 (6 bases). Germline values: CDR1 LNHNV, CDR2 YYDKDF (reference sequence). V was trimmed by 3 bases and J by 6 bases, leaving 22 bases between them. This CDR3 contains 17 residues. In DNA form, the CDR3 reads TGTGCCACCAGCAGCACACAAGGCGACAGGCTTTGGGATACGCAGTATTTT. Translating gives CATSSTQGDRLWDTQYF. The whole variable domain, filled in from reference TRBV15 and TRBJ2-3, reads DAMVIQNPRYQVTQFGKPVTLSCSQTLNHNVMYWYQQKSSQAPKLLFHYYDKDFNNEADTPDNFQSRRPNTSFCFLDIRSPGLGDTAMYLCATSSTQGDRLWDTQYFGPGTRLTVL.

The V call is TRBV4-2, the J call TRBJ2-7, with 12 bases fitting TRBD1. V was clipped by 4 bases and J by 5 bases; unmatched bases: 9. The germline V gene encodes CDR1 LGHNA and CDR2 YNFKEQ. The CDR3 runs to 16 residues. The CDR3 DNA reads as TGTGCCAGCAGCCGAACGGGACAGGGGGCAGGGGACGAGCAGTACTTC. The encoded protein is CASSRTGQGAGDEQYF.

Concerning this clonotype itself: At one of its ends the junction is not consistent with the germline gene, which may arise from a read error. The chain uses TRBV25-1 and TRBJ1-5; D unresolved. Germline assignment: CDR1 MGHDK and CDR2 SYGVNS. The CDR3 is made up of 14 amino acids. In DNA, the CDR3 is TGTGCCAGCAGTGAAGTAGGTAGCAATCAGCCTCAGCATTTT. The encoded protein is CASSEVGSNQPQHF.

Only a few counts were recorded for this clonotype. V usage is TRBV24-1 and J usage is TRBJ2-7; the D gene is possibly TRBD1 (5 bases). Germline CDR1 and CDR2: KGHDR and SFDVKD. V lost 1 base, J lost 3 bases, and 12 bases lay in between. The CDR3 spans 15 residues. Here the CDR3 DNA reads TGTGCCACCAGTGATTTTAGGGGTCCTTTCTACGAGCAGTACTTC. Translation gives CATSDFRGPFYEQYF.

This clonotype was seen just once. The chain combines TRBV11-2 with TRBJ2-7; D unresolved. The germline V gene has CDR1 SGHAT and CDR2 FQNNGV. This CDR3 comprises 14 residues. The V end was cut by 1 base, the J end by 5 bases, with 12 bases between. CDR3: CASSLGGPLDEQYF. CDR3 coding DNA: TGTGCCAGCAGCTTAGGGGGTCCATTGGACGAGCAGTACTTC.

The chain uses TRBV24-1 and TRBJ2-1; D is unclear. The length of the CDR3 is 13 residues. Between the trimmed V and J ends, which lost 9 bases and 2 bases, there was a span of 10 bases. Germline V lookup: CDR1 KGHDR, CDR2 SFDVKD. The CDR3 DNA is TGTGCCACCGGCCCGAGGACCTACAATGAGCAGTTCTTC. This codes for CATGPRTYNEQFF.

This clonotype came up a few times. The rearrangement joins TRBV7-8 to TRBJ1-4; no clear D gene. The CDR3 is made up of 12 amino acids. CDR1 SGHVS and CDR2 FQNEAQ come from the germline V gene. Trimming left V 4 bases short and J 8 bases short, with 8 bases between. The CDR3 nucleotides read TGTGCCAGCAGCTCCCTAGGGGAAAAACTGTTTTTT. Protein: CASSSLGEKLFF. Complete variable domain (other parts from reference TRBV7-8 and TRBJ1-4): GAGVSQSPRYKVAKRGQDVALRCDPISGHVSLFWYQQALGQGPEFLTYFQNEAQLDKSGLPSDRFFAERPEGSVSTLKIQRTQQEDSAVYLCASSSLGEKLFFGSGTQLSVL.

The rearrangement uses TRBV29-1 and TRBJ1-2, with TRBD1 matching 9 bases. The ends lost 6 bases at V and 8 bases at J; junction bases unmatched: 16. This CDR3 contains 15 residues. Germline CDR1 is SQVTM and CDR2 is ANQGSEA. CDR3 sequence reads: CSVGTGFPHSSGYTF. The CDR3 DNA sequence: TGCAGCGTCGGGACAGGGTTTCCCCATTCGTCGGGCTACACCTTC.

CDR3 protein: CASGGYSNQPQHF. The CDR3 nucleotides read TGTGCCTCAGGGGGTTATAGCAATCAGCCCCAGCATTTT. The rearrangement joins TRBV10-3 to TRBJ1-5; 7 positions agree with TRBD1. J lost 0 bases, V lost 11 bases, and 4 bases had no gene match. The germline CDR1 and CDR2 sequences are ENHRY and SYGVKD. The CDR3 is 13 amino acids.

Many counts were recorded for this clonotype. The CDR3 DNA reads TGTGCCACCTCAGAAAGGGGGAATAGCAATCAGCCCCAGCATTTT. Amino acid sequence: CATSERGNSNQPQHF. The chain uses TRBV24-1 and TRBJ1-5; D perhaps matches TRBD1 (6 bases). Germline V CDR1 and CDR2: KGHDR, SFDVKD. This CDR3 is built from 15 residues. V lost 9 bases, J lost 0 bases, and 14 bases lay in between.

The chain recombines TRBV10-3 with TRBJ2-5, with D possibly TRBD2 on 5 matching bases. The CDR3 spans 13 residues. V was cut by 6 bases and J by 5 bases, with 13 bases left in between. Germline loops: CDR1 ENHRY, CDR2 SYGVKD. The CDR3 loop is CAISEGGWETQYF. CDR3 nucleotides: TGTGCCATCAGCGAGGGCGGGTGGGAGACCCAGTACTTC.

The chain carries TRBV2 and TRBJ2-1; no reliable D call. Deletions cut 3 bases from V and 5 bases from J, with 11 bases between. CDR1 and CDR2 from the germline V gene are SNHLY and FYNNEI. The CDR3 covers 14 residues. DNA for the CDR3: TGTGCCAGCAGTGACTATTGGGTTCACAATGAGCAGTTCTTC. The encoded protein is CASSDYWVHNEQFF.

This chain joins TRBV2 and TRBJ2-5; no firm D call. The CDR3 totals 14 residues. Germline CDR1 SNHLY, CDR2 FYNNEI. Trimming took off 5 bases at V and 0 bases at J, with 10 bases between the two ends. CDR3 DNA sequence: TGTGCCAGCAGTTCCACATTGTACCAAGAGACCCAGTACTTC. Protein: CASSSTLYQETQYF.

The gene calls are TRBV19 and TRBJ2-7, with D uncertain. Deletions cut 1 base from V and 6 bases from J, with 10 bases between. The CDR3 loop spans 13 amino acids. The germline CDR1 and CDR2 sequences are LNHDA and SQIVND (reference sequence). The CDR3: CASSIGGTGEQYF. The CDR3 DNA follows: TGTGCCAGTAGTATAGGGGGAACGGGCGAGCAGTACTTC.

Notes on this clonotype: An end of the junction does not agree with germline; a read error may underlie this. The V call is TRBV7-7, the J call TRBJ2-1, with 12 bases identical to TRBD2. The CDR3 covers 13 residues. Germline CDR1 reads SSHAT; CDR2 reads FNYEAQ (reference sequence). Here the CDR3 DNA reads TGTGCTAGCAGCCGACTAGCGGGAGATGAGCAGTTCTTC. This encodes CASSRLAGDEQFF.

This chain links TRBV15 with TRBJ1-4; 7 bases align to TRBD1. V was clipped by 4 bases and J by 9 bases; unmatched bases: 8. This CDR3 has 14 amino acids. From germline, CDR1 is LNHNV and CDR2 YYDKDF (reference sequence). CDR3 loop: CATSTRTGIQKLFF. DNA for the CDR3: TGTGCCACCAGCACACGGACAGGAATACAAAAACTGTTTTTT. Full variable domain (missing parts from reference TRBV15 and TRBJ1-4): DAMVIQNPRYQVTQFGKPVTLSCSQTLNHNVMYWYQQKSSQAPKLLFHYYDKDFNNEADTPDNFQSRRPNTSFCFLDIRSPGLGDTAMYLCATSTRTGIQKLFFGSGTQLSVL.

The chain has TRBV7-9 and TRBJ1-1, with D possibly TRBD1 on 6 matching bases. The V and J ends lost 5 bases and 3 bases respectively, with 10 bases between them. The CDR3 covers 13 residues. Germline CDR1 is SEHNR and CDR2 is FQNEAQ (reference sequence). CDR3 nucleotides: TGTGCCAGCAGCCCCGGGGGGCACACTGAAGCTTTCTTT. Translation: CASSPGGHTEAFF.

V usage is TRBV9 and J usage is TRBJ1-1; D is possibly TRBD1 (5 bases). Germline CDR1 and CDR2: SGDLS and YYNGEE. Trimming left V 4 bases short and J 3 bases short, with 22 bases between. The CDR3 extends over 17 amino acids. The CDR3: CASSQALGGGEDTEAFF. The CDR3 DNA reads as TGTGCCAGCAGCCAAGCCCTCGGAGGAGGGGAAGACACTGAAGCTTTCTTT.

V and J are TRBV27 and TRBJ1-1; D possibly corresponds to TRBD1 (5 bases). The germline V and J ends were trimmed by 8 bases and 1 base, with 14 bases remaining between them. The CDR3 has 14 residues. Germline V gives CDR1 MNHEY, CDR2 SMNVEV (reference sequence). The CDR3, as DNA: TGTGCCAGCGGGGCTGGATCGGAGAACACTGAAGCTTTCTTT. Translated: CASGAGSENTEAFF.

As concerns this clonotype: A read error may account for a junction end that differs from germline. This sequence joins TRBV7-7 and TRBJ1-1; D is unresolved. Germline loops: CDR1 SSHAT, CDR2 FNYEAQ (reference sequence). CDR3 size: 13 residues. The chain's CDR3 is CASSLSWNTEAFF. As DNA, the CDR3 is TGTGCTAGCAGCTTATCGTGGAACACTGAAGCTTTCTTT.

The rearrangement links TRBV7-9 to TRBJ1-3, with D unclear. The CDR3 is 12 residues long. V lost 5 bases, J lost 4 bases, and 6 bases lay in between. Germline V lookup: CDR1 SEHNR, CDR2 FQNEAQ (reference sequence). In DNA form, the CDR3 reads TGTGCCAGCAGCCCCACCGGAAACACCATATATTTT. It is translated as CASSPTGNTIYF.

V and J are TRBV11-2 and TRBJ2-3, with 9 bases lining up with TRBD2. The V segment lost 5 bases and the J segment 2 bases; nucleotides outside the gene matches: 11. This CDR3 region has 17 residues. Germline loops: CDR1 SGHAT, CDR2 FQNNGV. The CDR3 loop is CASSPRGTSGYTDTQYF. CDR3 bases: TGTGCCAGCAGCCCCCGGGGAACTAGCGGGTACACAGATACGCAGTATTTT.

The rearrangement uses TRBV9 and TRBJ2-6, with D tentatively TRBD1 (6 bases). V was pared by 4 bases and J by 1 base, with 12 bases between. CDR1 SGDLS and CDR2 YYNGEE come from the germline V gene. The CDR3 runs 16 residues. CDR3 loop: CASSFLQGSGANVLTF. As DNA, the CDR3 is TGTGCCAGCAGCTTCCTCCAGGGGTCTGGGGCCAACGTCCTGACTTTC.

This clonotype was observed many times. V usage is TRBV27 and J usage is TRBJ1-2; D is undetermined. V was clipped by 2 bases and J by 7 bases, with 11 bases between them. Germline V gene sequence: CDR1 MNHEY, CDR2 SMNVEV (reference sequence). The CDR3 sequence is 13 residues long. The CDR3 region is CASSLRGQFGYTF. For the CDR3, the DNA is TGTGCCAGCAGTTTACGAGGGCAGTTTGGCTACACCTTC.